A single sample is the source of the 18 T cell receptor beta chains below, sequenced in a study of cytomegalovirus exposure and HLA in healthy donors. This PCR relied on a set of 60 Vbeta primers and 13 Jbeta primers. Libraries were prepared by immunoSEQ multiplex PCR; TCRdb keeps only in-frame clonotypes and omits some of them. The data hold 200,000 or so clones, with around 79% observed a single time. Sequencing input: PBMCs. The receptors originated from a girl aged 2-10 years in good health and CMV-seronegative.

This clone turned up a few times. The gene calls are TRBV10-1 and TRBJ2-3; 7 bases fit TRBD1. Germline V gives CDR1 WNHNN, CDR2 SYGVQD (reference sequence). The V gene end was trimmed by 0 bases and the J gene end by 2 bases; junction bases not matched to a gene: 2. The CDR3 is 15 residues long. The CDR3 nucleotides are TGCGCCAGCAGTGAGTCAGGGGGCTACACAGATACGCAGTATTTT. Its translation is CASSESGGYTDTQYF.

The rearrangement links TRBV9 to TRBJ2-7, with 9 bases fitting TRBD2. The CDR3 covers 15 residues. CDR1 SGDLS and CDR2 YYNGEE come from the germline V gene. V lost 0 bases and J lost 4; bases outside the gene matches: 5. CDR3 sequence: CASSVEPGLAYEQYF. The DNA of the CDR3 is TGTGCCAGCAGCGTAGAGCCGGGACTAGCATACGAGCAGTACTTC.

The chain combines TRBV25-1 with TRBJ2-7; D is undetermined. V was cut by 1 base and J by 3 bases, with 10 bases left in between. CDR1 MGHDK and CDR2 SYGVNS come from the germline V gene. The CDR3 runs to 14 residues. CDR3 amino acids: CASSESAGDYEQYF. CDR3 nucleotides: TGTGCCAGCAGTGAATCGGCAGGTGACTACGAGCAGTACTTC.

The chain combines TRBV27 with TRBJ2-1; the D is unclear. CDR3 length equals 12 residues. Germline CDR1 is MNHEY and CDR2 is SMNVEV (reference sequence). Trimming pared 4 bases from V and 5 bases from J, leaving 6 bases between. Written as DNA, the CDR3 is TGTGCCAGCAGTTCTCTCGACAATGAGCAGTTCTTC. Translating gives CASSSLDNEQFF.

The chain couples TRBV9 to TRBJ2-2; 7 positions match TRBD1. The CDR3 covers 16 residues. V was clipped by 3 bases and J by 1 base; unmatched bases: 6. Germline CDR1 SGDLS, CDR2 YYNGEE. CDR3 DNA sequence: TGTGCCAGCAGCGCCCCGGGACAGAAGAACACCGGGGAGCTGTTTTTT. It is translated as CASSAPGQKNTGELFF.

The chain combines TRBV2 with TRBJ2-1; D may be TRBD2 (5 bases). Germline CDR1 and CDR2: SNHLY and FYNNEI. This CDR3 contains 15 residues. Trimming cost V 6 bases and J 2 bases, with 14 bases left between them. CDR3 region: CASSRPGKPYNEQFF. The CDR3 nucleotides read TGTGCCAGCAGCCGACCGGGGAAGCCCTACAATGAGCAGTTCTTC.

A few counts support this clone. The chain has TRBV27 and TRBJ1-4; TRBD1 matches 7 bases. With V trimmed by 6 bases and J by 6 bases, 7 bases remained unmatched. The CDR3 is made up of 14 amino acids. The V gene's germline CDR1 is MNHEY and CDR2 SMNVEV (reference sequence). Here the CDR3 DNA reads TGTGCCAGCAGGCTGACAGGGTGGGATGAAAAACTGTTTTTT. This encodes CASRLTGWDEKLFF.

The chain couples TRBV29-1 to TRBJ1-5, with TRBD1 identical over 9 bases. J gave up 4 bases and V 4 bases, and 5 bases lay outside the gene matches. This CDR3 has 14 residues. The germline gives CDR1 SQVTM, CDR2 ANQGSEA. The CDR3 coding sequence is TGCAGCGTTGTGGGGACAGGGTCTAATCAGCCCCAGCATTTT. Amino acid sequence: CSVVGTGSNQPQHF.

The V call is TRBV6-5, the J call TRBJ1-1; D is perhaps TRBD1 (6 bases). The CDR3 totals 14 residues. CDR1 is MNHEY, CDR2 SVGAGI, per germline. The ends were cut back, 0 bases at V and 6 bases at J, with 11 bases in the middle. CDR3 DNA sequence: TGTGCCAGCAGTTACTCGAGGGAGGGGGCTGAAGCTTTCTTT. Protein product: CASSYSREGAEAFF.

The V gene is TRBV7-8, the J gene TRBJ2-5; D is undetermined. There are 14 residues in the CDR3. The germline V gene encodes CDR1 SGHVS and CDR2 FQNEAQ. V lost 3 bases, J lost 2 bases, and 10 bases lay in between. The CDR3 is CASSLGGLQETQYF. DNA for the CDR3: TGTGCCAGCAGCTTGGGTGGGCTACAAGAGACCCAGTACTTC.

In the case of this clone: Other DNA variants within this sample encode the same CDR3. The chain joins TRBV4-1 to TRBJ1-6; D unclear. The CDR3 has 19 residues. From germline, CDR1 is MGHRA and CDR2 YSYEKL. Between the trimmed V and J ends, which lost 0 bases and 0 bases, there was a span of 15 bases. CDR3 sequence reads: CASSQEEAGRSSYNSPLHF. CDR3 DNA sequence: TGCGCCAGCAGCCAAGAGGAGGCGGGGAGGAGCTCCTATAATTCACCCCTCCACTTT.

CDR3 in amino acids: CASSPQRRGETQYF. DNA of the CDR3: TGTGCCAGCAGCCCCCAGCGACGGGGGGAGACCCAGTACTTC. This chain links TRBV7-2 with TRBJ2-5; a weak D match, TRBD2 (6 bases). CDR3 length equals 14 residues. V was pared by 5 bases and J by 5 bases, with 15 bases between. Germline V gene lookup returns CDR1 SGHTA and CDR2 FQGNSA.

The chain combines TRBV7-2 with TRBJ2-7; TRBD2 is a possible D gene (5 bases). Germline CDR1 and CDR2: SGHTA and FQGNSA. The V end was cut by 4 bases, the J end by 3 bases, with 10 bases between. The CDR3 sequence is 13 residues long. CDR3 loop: CASSSDFIYEQYF. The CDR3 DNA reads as TGTGCCAGCAGCTCGGACTTTATCTACGAGCAGTACTTC.

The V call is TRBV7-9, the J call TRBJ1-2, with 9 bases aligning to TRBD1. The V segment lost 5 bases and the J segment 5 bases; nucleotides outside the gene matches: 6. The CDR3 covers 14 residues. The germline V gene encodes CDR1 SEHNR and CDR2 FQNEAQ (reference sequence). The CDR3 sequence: CASSAPGQGYGYTF. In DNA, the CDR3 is TGTGCCAGCAGCGCCCCGGGACAGGGATATGGCTACACCTTC.

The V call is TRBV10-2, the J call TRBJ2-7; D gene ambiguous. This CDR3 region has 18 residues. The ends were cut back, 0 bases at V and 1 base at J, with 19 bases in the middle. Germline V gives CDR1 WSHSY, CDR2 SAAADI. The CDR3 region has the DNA TGCGCCAGCAGTGAGTCGAGAATGGCAGCGCGTCCTTCCTACGAGCAGTACTTC. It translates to CASSESRMAARPSYEQYF.

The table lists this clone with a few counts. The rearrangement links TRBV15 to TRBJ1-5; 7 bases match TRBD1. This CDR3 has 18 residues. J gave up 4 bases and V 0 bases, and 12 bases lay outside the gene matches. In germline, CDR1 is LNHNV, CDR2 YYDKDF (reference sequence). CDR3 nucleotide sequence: TGTGCCACCAGCAGAGATCGCGAGGGGGCCCGGCCGAATCAGCCCCAGCATTTT. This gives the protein CATSRDREGARPNQPQHF.

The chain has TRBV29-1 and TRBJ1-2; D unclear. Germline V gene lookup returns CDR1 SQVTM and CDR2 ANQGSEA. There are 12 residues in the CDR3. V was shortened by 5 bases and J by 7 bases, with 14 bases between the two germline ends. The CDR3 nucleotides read TGCAGCGTTAAAATCGGGGTTTCTGGCTACACCTTC. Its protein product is CSVKIGVSGYTF.

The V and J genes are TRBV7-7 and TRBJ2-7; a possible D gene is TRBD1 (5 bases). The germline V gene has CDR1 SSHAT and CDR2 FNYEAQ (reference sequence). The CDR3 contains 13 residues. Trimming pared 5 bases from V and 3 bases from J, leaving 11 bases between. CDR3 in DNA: TGTGCCAGCAGCAGGGGAACTCTCTACGAGCAGTACTTC. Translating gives CASSRGTLYEQYF.